The rows below give T cell receptor beta chains drawn from one sample of a study of blood T cell repertoires in COVID-19. Repertoires were generated with immunoSEQ multiplex PCR, while TCRdb's copy carries only in-frame clones and drops some. The sample carries hundreds of thousands of clones, about 87% recorded once. Sequencing used peripheral blood. The receptors here all came from a man aged 55 to 70 with acute or convalescent COVID-19. The conserved cysteine and the conserved F or W are not part of the CDR3 here. Fields, in order: V gene, CDR3 length, J gene, CDR3 protein.

V gene: TRBV18; CDR3 length: 14; J gene: TRBJ2-3; CDR3 protein: ASSPPTGRFSDTQY
V gene: TRBV27; CDR3 length: 11; J gene: TRBJ2-7; CDR3 protein: ASRSGGTYEQY
V gene: TRBV7-8; CDR3 length: 14; J gene: TRBJ2-7; CDR3 protein: ASSLELAGGPYEQY
V gene: TRBV27; CDR3 length: 13; J gene: TRBJ2-7; CDR3 protein: ASSFLASGDYEQY
V gene: TRBV6-5; CDR3 length: 14; J gene: TRBJ2-7; CDR3 protein: ASSYPTATGTYEQY
V gene: TRBV19; CDR3 length: 13; J gene: TRBJ1-2; CDR3 protein: ASSNGTPQNYGYT
V gene: TRBV2; CDR3 length: 15; J gene: TRBJ1-6; CDR3 protein: ASRPGQGPSYNSPLH
V gene: TRBV3-1/TRBV3-2; CDR3 length: 13; J gene: TRBJ2-5; CDR3 protein: ASSHAGGFQETQY
V gene: TRBV11-2; CDR3 length: 13; J gene: TRBJ1-2; CDR3 protein: ASSRDRDPSYGYT
V gene: TRBV28; CDR3 length: 13; J gene: TRBJ2-5; CDR3 protein: ASTSRTGLQETQY
V gene: TRBV10-3; CDR3 length: 11; J gene: TRBJ2-7; CDR3 protein: AIGGTGGYEQY
V gene: TRBV7-3; CDR3 length: 12; J gene: TRBJ1-1; CDR3 protein: ASSFGGFTSEAF
V gene: TRBV4-1; CDR3 length: 16; J gene: TRBJ2-5; CDR3 protein: ASSQDRVAGGTQETQY
V gene: TRBV5-1; CDR3 length: 13; J gene: TRBJ1-1; CDR3 protein: ASSLDLMGRTEAF
V gene: TRBV18; CDR3 length: 13; J gene: TRBJ2-1; CDR3 protein: ASSHAGVKDNEQF
V gene: TRBV27; CDR3 length: 12; J gene: TRBJ1-2; CDR3 protein: ASRHRTGTYGYT
V gene: TRBV2; CDR3 length: 13; J gene: TRBJ1-2; CDR3 protein: ASTPGQGGFGGYT
V gene: TRBV6-5; CDR3 length: 13; J gene: TRBJ1-3; CDR3 protein: ASSYSGKLGNTIY